A selection of T cell receptor beta chains follows, all from one sample in a study of cytomegalovirus exposure and HLA in healthy donors. Profiling relied on immunoSEQ multiplex PCR, and the TCRdb table lists in-frame clones only, not all of them. This table holds approximately 120,000 clones, about 79% found once. Sequencing was carried out using PBMCs. These receptors all come from a human donor in good health. Each CDR3 is given with its conserved first and last residue. A D gene is named only where the DNA matches it firmly. Size tells how often a clone was seen (once, few, many) or the class of an expanded clone, and some rows leave it out.

>TRBV21-1|-|-|TRBJ2-6
TGTGCCAGCAGCAACCCGACAGGGGCCAGCTCTGGGGCCAACGTCCTGACTTTC
CASSNPTGASSGANVLTF
>TRBV19|-|-|TRBJ2-1
TGTGCCAGTAGTACACAGCTTAGCTCCTACAATGAGCAGTTCTTC
CASSTQLSSYNEQFF
>TRBV7-9|-|-|TRBJ1-5
TGTGCCAGCAGCGCCGGGGGAGGAAATCAGCCCCAGCATTTT
CASSAGGGNQPQHF
>TRBV6-6|TRBD2|few|TRBJ2-5
TGTGCCAGCAGTTCGGGGGGGCGCGGGGAGACCCAGTACTTC
CASSSGGRGETQYF
>TRBV6-4|TRBD1|-|TRBJ1-1
TGTGCCAGCAGTGTGACAGGGCGATCGACTGAAGCTTTCTTT
CASSVTGRSTEAFF
>TRBV7-6|TRBD2|-|TRBJ2-7
TGTGCCAGCAGCTTAGGGACTAGCAGGGACCCTAACTACGAGCAGTACTTC
CASSLGTSRDPNYEQYF
>TRBV7-8|-|-|TRBJ1-2
TGTGCCAGCAGCTTAGCGGGGGCTGGCTATGGCTACACCTTC
CASSLAGAGYGYTF
>TRBV4-1|-|-|TRBJ1-6
TGCGCCAGCAGCCAAGATTTCACAGAGTCGTCACCCCTCCACTTT
CASSQDFTESSPLHF
>TRBV28|TRBD1|few|TRBJ1-2
TGTGCCAGCAGTTCGACAGGGGCGCCCTATGGCTACACCTTC
CASSSTGAPYGYTF
>TRBV28|TRBD1|-|TRBJ2-2
TGTGCCAGCAGCCGACCGGGACAGGGGTTAACCGGGGAGCTGTTTTTT
CASSRPGQGLTGELFF
>TRBV7-9|-|-|TRBJ1-1
TGTGCCAGCAGCTCCTATTCCCCCGATAACACTGAAGCTTTCTTT
CASSSYSPDNTEAFF
>TRBV2|-|-|TRBJ1-4
TGTGCCAGCAGGGACATTGAAAAACTGTTTTTT
CASRDIEKLFF
>TRBV4-1|TRBD2|-|TRBJ2-1
TGCGCCAGCAGCCTCAGACTAGCAGCCAATGAGCAGTTCTTC
CASSLRLAANEQFF
>TRBV7-6|-|-|TRBJ2-1
TGTGCCAGCAGCTTAGGGGGCGGAGTGGAGCAGTTCTTC
CASSLGGGVEQFF
>TRBV7-9|-|-|TRBJ2-3
TGTGCCAGCAGCCCCGCGGGTCATAGGACAGATACGCAGTATTTT
CASSPAGHRTDTQYF
>TRBV30|-|-|TRBJ1-3
TGTGCCTGGAGTCTACAGGGATCGTCTGGAAACACCATATATTTT
CAWSLQGSSGNTIYF
>TRBV30|-|-|TRBJ2-5
TGTGCCTGGAGTCCCGCGGTAGTCCAAGAGACCCAGTACTTC
CAWSPAVVQETQYF
>TRBV18|TRBD1|few|TRBJ1-1
TGTGCCAGCTCACCGAGACAGGGTGGGAACACTGAAGCTTTCTTT
CASSPRQGGNTEAFF
>TRBV6-4|-|-|TRBJ2-2
TGTGCCAGCAGTGCCTCGCGGAGGGGGGGCACCGGGGAGCTGTTTTTT
CASSASRRGGTGELFF
>TRBV5-1|-|-|TRBJ1-2
TGCGCCAGCAGCTTGGACAGGAGCCTCTATGGCTACACCTTC
CASSLDRSLYGYTF
>TRBV6-5|TRBD1|-|TRBJ2-7
TGTGCCAGCAGTTACTCCGGGACAGGGGGCGAAAAGCAGTACTTC
CASSYSGTGGEKQYF
>TRBV5-4|-|-|TRBJ2-1
TGTGCCAGCGCCCTGAGTGGAGGGTGGGATGAGCAGTTCTTC
CASALSGGWDEQFF
>TRBV4-2|-|-|TRBJ2-6
TGTGCCAGCAGCCAAGAGGGGCGGGGAGATGGGGCCAACGTCCTGACTTTC
CASSQEGRGDGANVLTF
>TRBV6-5|TRBD1|-|TRBJ2-1
TGTGCCAGCAGTCCAGGTCGGGACAGAGGCAATGAGCAGTTCTTC
CASSPGRDRGNEQFF
>TRBV27|TRBD1|once|TRBJ2-7
TGTGCCAGCAGTTTAGGACAGGGAGTCTACGAGCAGTACTTC
CASSLGQGVYEQYF
>TRBV5-1|TRBD2|-|TRBJ2-3
TGCGCCAGCAGCTTACTAGCGTCTAGCACAGATACGCAGTATTTT
CASSLLASSTDTQYF
>TRBV7-9|TRBD1|-|TRBJ2-6
TGTGCCAGCAGCGCCAGAGCGGGGACAGGGATTACTGGGGCCAACGTCCTGACTTTC
CASSARAGTGITGANVLTF
>TRBV6-5|-|few|TRBJ2-2
TGTGCCAGCAGTTACCGTTGGCCTAACACCGGGGAGCTGTTTTTT
CASSYRWPNTGELFF
>TRBV19|TRBD1|-|TRBJ1-1
TGTGCCAGTAGTACCACAGGGGACACTGAAGCTTTCTTT
CASSTTGDTEAFF
>TRBV28|-|once|TRBJ1-1
TGTGCCAGCAGCCCAGGTCCGGGGACTGAAGCTTTCTTT
CASSPGPGTEAFF
>TRBV2|-|once|TRBJ2-3
TGTGCCAGTAGAACGGGGTCCAGCACAGATACGCAGTATTTT
CASRTGSSTDTQYF
>TRBV7-9|-|-|TRBJ2-1
TGTGCCAGCAGTTCGTTAGACAGGAGTGTGAACAATGAGCAGTTCTTC
CASSSLDRSVNNEQFF
>TRBV5-1|TRBD2|few|TRBJ2-5
TGCGCCAGCAGCCTATCCCCCGGCGGGGGAGGAGAGACCCAGTACTTC
CASSLSPGGGGETQYF
>TRBV7-3|-|-|TRBJ1-1
TGTGCCAGCAGCTTAGGAGGGAGGGGAACTGAAGCTTTCTTT
CASSLGGRGTEAFF
>TRBV5-6|-|-|TRBJ2-3
TGTGCCAGCAGCTTGGGGGGAGGCCCCACAGATACGCAGTATTTT
CASSLGGGPTDTQYF
>TRBV5-1|-|-|TRBJ1-3
TGCGCCAGCAGCTTGACTCACGCCGGACAAAACACCATATATTTT
CASSLTHAGQNTIYF
>TRBV11-3|-|-|TRBJ2-7
TGTGCCAGCAGCTTAGGTGAGGGCGAGCAGTACTTC
CASSLGEGEQYF
>TRBV4-2|-|-|TRBJ2-7
TGTGCCAGCAGCCAAGATGGTAGTTTATACGAGCAGTACTTC
CASSQDGSLYEQYF
>TRBV28|TRBD1|-|TRBJ1-1
TGTGCCAGCAGCCCACCGGGACAGGGGAACACTGAAGCTTTCTTT
CASSPPGQGNTEAFF
>TRBV5-8|-|-|TRBJ2-2
TGTGCCAGCAGCCTGGGGGCAGTTACCGCCGGGGAGCTGTTTTTT
CASSLGAVTAGELFF
>TRBV5-5|-|-|TRBJ1-4
TGTGCCAGCAGCTCCGGGACAACTGAAAAACTGTTTTTT
CASSSGTTEKLFF
>TRBV2|-|once|TRBJ2-3
TGTGCCAAAGGAAGAGGAGATACGCAGTATTTT
CAKGRGDTQYF
>TRBV9|-|-|TRBJ1-1
TGTGCCAGCAGCATAAGGGGGAACACTGAAGCTTTCTTT
CASSIRGNTEAFF
>TRBV7-9|-|-|TRBJ1-2
TGTGCCAGCAGCCAAACCGCGCCAAATGGCTACACCTTC
CASSQTAPNGYTF
>TRBV5-1|-|-|TRBJ2-1
TGCGCCAGCAGCCCCCCGAGCCGTGAGCAGTTCTTC
CASSPPSREQFF
>TRBV27|TRBD1|-|TRBJ1-2
TGTGCCAGCAGTTTCGGAGGGGGCTGGGGCTACACCTTC
CASSFGGGWGYTF
>TRBV7-9|TRBD1|-|TRBJ2-5
TGTGCCAGCAGCGGAGACAGGGACCAAGAGACCCAGTACTTC
CASSGDRDQETQYF
>TRBV28|-|few|TRBJ1-1
TGTGCCAGCAGTTCTGACACAGGACGGAACACTGAAGCTTTCTTT
CASSSDTGRNTEAFF
>TRBV7-8|TRBD1|-|TRBJ1-1
TGTGCCAGCAGCCCACGGGACAGGGTGAACACTGAAGCTTTCTTT
CASSPRDRVNTEAFF
>TRBV7-2|TRBD2|few|TRBJ2-7
TGTGCCAGCAGCCGGAGGGCGGGAGGGTGGGAGCAGTACTTC
CASSRRAGGWEQYF
>TRBV7-9|-|-|TRBJ2-7
TGTGCCAGCAGCCCCGGTGGAGGGGGCAGCTACGAGCAGTACTTC
CASSPGGGGSYEQYF
>TRBV4-2|TRBD2|-|TRBJ2-1
TGTGCCAGCAGCCAAGGGGGCGGGAGTACCGAGATTGAGCAGTTCTTC
CASSQGGGSTEIEQFF
>TRBV19|TRBD1|few|TRBJ2-4
TGTGCCAGTAACACAGGGGGAAAAGACATTCAGTACTTC
CASNTGGKDIQYF
>TRBV30|-|-|TRBJ1-4
TGTGCCTGGGAGGGGGGGGGCGGGTGTGAAAAACTGTTTTTT
CAWEGGGGCEKLFF